A single sample is the source of the 19 T cell receptor beta chains below, sequenced in a study of cytomegalovirus exposure and HLA in healthy donors. PCR primers comprised 60 Vbeta and 13 Jbeta primers. The repertoire was sequenced with immunoSEQ multiplex PCR; TCRdb's copy has only in-frame clones and lacks some. This sample's clone table lists tens of thousands of clones. The sample taken for sequencing was PBMCs. The receptor set was obtained from a man aged 50 to 60 in good health and CMV-seropositive.

The J gene is TRBJ2-1, the V gene TRBV25-1; 11 nucleotides agree with TRBD2. The junction had 8 bases not matched to a gene; V was cut back by 0 bases and J by 4 bases. The length of the CDR3 is 18 residues. Germline V lookup: CDR1 MGHDK, CDR2 SYGVNS. The CDR3 loop is CASSEYRRGTSGYNEQFF. The CDR3 bases are TGTGCCAGCAGTGAATATCGCCGGGGGACTAGCGGTTACAATGAGCAGTTCTTC.

The chain employs TRBV19 and TRBJ2-2; D is ambiguous. The CDR3 has 14 amino acids. The germline V and J ends were trimmed by 3 bases and 0 bases, with 5 bases remaining between them. Germline V gene data show CDR1 as LNHDA and CDR2 as SQIVND (reference sequence). In nucleotides, the CDR3 is TGTGCCAGTAGTATTGCAGCGAACACCGGGGAGCTGTTTTTT. This translates into CASSIAANTGELFF.

The chain has TRBV4-3 and TRBJ1-1; D is unclear. The CDR3 consists of 13 residues. Trimming removed 1 base at V and 7 bases at J, with 10 bases between. In germline, CDR1 is LGHNA, CDR2 YSLEER. For the CDR3, the DNA is TGCGCCAGCAGCCAAGCGCCGGGAGGTGAAGCTTTCTTT. Its translation: CASSQAPGGEAFF.

In the case of this clone: The same CDR3 is also encoded by other DNA sequences in this sample. The genes are TRBV30 and TRBJ1-2; D call uncertain. The germline CDR1 and CDR2 sequences are GTSNPN and SVGIG (reference sequence). Between the trimmed V and J ends, which lost 2 bases and 1 base, there was a span of 11 bases. The CDR3 consists of 14 residues. The CDR3 DNA reads as TGTGCCTGGAGTAGAGGAAGCTATAACTATGGCTACACCTTC. Encoded protein: CAWSRGSYNYGYTF.

The chain recombines TRBV29-1 with TRBJ1-6; possible D gene TRBD1, 5 bases. Trimming shortened V by 6 bases and J by 7 bases, and 13 bases separated the two germline ends. The CDR3 is 13 residues long. Germline CDR1 and CDR2: SQVTM and ANQGSEA. CDR3 coding DNA: TGCAGCGTCGCTGACAGTGGAAATTCACCCCTCCACTTT. It codes for CSVADSGNSPLHF.

This chain uses TRBV9 with TRBJ1-2, with 8 bases identical to TRBD1. Germline values: CDR1 SGDLS, CDR2 YYNGEE. Trimming removed 6 bases from V and 8 bases from J; junction bases left unmatched: 12. The CDR3 extends over 14 amino acids. The CDR3 protein is CASNPTGGREGYTF. The CDR3 coding sequence is TGTGCCAGCAACCCAACAGGGGGAAGAGAAGGCTACACCTTC.

The genes are TRBV7-2 and TRBJ2-1, with 9 bases fitting TRBD1. Germline V CDR1 and CDR2: SGHTA, FQGNSA. The V gene end was trimmed by 4 bases and the J gene end by 1 base; junction bases not matched to a gene: 2. The CDR3 extends over 15 amino acids. CDR3 sequence (DNA): TGTGCCAGCAGCTCTGGACAGGGGTCCTACAATGAGCAGTTCTTC. It encodes CASSSGQGSYNEQFF.

The rearrangement uses TRBV13 and TRBJ2-5; possibly TRBD1 for D (5 bases). Germline assignment: CDR1 PRHDT and CDR2 FYEKMQ (reference sequence). The CDR3 is 14 residues long. V shed 5 bases and J shed 4 bases, with 14 bases lying between them. The CDR3 nucleotides read TGTGCCAGCAGCCAGAAGGACACGCCAGAGACCCAGTACTTC. This codes for CASSQKDTPETQYF.

The V and J genes are TRBV4-1 and TRBJ2-3; weak D call: TRBD2 (6 bases). The CDR3 is 14 amino acids. The ends were cut back, 2 bases at V and 11 bases at J, with 17 bases in the middle. Germline V CDR1 and CDR2: MGHRA, YSYEKL. CDR3 residues: CASSQSGLLVRQYF. The CDR3 nucleotides are TGCGCCAGCAGCCAATCGGGACTCCTCGTGAGGCAGTATTTT.

The chain has TRBV7-2 and TRBJ1-2, with D unclear. The CDR3 runs 12 residues. Germline V gene lookup returns CDR1 SGHTA and CDR2 FQGNSA. V lost 0 bases and J lost 6, with 5 bases in between. In DNA, the CDR3 is TGTGCCAGCAGCTTAGCGGCGGATGGCTACACCTTC. This codes for CASSLAADGYTF.

The chain carries TRBV28 and TRBJ2-5, with 7 bases that match TRBD1. This CDR3 spans 16 amino acids. Per the germline V gene, CDR1 is MDHEN and CDR2 is SYDVKM. The junction had 12 bases not matched to a gene; V was cut back by 4 bases and J by 4 bases. DNA of the CDR3: TGTGCCAGCAGTTCAGACAGGGCGTGGTCAGGAGAGACCCAGTACTTC. Its protein product is CASSSDRAWSGETQYF.

This chain uses TRBV6-6 with TRBJ2-7; TRBD2 agrees at 8 bases. The CDR3 sequence is 16 residues long. Trimming at V came to 6 bases and at J to 7 bases, leaving 17 bases not matched to a gene. Per the germline V gene, CDR1 is MNHNY and CDR2 is SVGAGI (reference sequence). This chain's CDR3 is CASRPDGLALRVEQYF. CDR3 nucleotide sequence: TGTGCCAGCAGACCCGACGGACTAGCCCTCAGGGTGGAGCAGTACTTC.

The chain couples TRBV27 to TRBJ2-3, with D possibly being TRBD1 (5 bases). Trimming took off 0 bases at V and 4 bases at J, with 8 bases between the two ends. This CDR3 has 14 amino acids. Germline assignment: CDR1 MNHEY and CDR2 SMNVEV (reference sequence). CDR3 in amino acids: CASSLSRGPDTQYF. For the CDR3, the DNA is TGTGCCAGCAGTTTATCAAGGGGTCCAGATACGCAGTATTTT.

The chain's CDR3 is CASSDRGGASSYNEQFF. The DNA for the CDR3 is TGTGCCAGCAGTGACCGTGGGGGCGCTAGCTCCTACAATGAGCAGTTCTTC. The J gene is TRBJ2-1, the V gene TRBV25-1, with D possibly being TRBD1 (6 bases). Per germline, CDR1 MGHDK and CDR2 SYGVNS. The CDR3 has 17 amino acids. Trimming left V 3 bases short and J 0 bases short, with 15 bases between.

The chain employs TRBV5-6 and TRBJ2-7; 7 bases agree with TRBD1. Germline V lookup: CDR1 SGHDT, CDR2 YYEEEE. The CDR3 has 18 amino acids. Trimming took 0 bases from V and 6 from J; bases not matched to a gene: 18. CDR3 protein: CASSLVPTGTLQVREQYF. The CDR3 nucleotides read TGTGCCAGCAGCTTGGTGCCGACAGGGACCCTTCAAGTACGCGAGCAGTACTTC.

The V and J genes are TRBV28 and TRBJ1-5, with a weak D call TRBD1 (6 bases). Trimming left V 6 bases short and J 7 bases short, with 19 bases between. The CDR3 is made up of 15 amino acids. CDR1 MDHEN and CDR2 SYDVKM come from the germline V gene. CDR3 in DNA: TGTGCCAGCAGGGACCCTTCTGGGGGCGGACAGCCCCAGCATTTT. Protein sequence: CASRDPSGGGQPQHF. Supplemented by reference TRBV28 and TRBJ1-5, the full variable domain reads DVKVTQSSRYLVKRTGEKVFLECVQDMDHENMFWYRQDPGLGLRLIYFSYDVKMKEKGDIPEGYSVSREKKERFSLILESASTNQTSMYLCASRDPSGGGQPQHFGDGTRLSIL.

The genes are TRBV7-2 and TRBJ2-7; 8 nucleotides match TRBD1. Germline V gene sequence: CDR1 SGHTA, CDR2 FQGNSA. The junction had 6 bases not matched to a gene; V was cut back by 0 bases and J by 5 bases. The CDR3 has 15 residues. CDR3 DNA: TGTGCCAGCAGCTTAGCGCCAGGGGGCGGGAACGAGCAGTACTTC. It codes for CASSLAPGGGNEQYF.

CDR3 amino acids: CASSFSEGASEAFF. In nucleotides, the CDR3 is TGTGCCAGCAGCTTTAGCGAGGGGGCAAGTGAAGCTTTCTTT. V and J are TRBV7-6 and TRBJ1-1, with TRBD1 matching 7 bases. The germline CDR1 and CDR2 sequences are SGHVS and FNYEAQ. V was clipped by 3 bases and J by 7 bases; unmatched bases: 8. CDR3 size: 14 residues.

The V call is TRBV4-2, the J call TRBJ2-5; D call uncertain. V shed 1 base and J shed 3 bases, with 6 bases lying between them. This CDR3 spans 13 amino acids. CDR1 and CDR2 (germline): LGHNA, YNFKEQ. CDR3 sequence: CASSQAGEETQYF. CDR3 nucleotides: TGTGCCAGCAGCCAAGCCGGAGAAGAGACCCAGTACTTC.